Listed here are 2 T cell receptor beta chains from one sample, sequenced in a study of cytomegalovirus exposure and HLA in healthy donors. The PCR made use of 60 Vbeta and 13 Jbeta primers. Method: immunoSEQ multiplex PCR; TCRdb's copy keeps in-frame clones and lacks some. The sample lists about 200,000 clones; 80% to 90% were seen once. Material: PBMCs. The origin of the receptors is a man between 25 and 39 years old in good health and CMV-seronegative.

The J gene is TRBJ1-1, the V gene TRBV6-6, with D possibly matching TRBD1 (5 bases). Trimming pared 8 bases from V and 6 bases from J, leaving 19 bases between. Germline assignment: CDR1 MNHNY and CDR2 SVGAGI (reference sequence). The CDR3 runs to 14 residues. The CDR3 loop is CASALHRGGAEAFF. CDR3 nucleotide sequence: TGTGCCAGCGCCCTACACCGGGGGGGGGCTGAAGCTTTCTTT.

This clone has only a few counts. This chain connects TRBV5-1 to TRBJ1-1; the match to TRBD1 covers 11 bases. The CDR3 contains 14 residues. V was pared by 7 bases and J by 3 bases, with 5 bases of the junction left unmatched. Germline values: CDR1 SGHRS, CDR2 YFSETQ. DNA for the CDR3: TGCGCCAGCGGGACAGGGGGACTTTACACTGAAGCTTTCTTT. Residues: CASGTGGLYTEAFF. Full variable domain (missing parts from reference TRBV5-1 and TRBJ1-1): KAGVTQTPRYLIKTRGQQVTLSCSPISGHRSVSWYQQTPGQGLQFLFEYFSETQRNKGNFPGRFSGRQFSNSRSEMNVSTLELGDSALYLCASGTGGLYTEAFFGQGTRLTVV.